This T cell receptor (beta chain) stems from a study of CD4 T cells in relation to SARS-CoV-2 and coronaviruses. About the study: ViraFEST: approximately 10-day antigen culture of PBMCs, then TCR beta CDR3 sequencing.

The germline V gene has CDR1 LNHDA and CDR2 SQIVND (reference sequence). With V trimmed by 6 bases and J by 8 bases, 5 bases remained unmatched. The length of the CDR3 is 12 residues. For this clone: Its target is unknown.

Profiling relied on immunoSEQ multiplex PCR, and the TCRdb table lists in-frame clones only, not all of them. Here the sample spans some 16,000 clones, roughly 82% being singletons. Unexposed donor CD4+ T cells date from about 2011-2018, before the COVID-19 pandemic. CD4+ T cells were isolated from the cells after about 11 days of culture. Sample: CD4+ T cells from PBMCs, cultured in vitro. The chain has TRBV19 and TRBJ1-2; TRBD1 agrees at 8 bases. This receptor was identified in a human donor in good health. Here the CDR3 reads CASRGQAQGYTF. As DNA, the CDR3 is TGTGCCAGTAGGGGACAGGCCCAAGGCTACACCTTC.